These 26 T cell receptor beta chains share one sample of origin, sequenced in a study of molecular identifiers for immune sequencing clone quantification. TCRdb analysed the PCR reads with MiXCR anew, one entry per CDR3 protein. The sample includes about half a million distinct CDR3 sequences, roughly 26% seen only once; the top ten take roughly 0.79%. Sequencing was performed on naive CD8+ T cells from blood, with Jurkat cell RNA spiked in. Described subset: FACS-sorted CD8+CD4-CCR7+CD45RA+ naive T cells. The receptors derive from a human donor in good health. Some libraries in this study had Jurkat cell RNA spiked in.

About this clonotype itself: Germline is not matched at one junction end, which may reflect a read error. This sequence joins TRBV5-1 and TRBJ2-1; 7 positions agree with TRBD1. The CDR3 length is 13 residues. Germline V gene sequence: CDR1 SGHRS, CDR2 YFSETQ. The CDR3 here is CASSYRGTGERFF. CDR3 bases: TGCGCCAGCAGCTACAGGGGCACCGGTGAGCGGTTCTTC.

This clonotype turned up a few times. The chain recombines TRBV30 with TRBJ2-3; D possibly matches TRBD1 or TRBD2 (5 bases each). Germline assignment: CDR1 GTSNPN and CDR2 SVGIG (reference sequence). The CDR3 is 14 residues long. Trimming shortened V by 8 bases and J by 0 bases, and 15 bases separated the two germline ends. CDR3 nucleotides: TGTGCCAACTGGGGGACGGGAAGCACAGATACGCAGTATTTT. Translation: CANWGTGSTDTQYF.

The chain combines TRBV20-1 with TRBJ2-3, with 13 bases aligning to TRBD2. CDR3 length: 20 amino acids. CDR1 is DFQATT and CDR2 is SNEGSKA in the germline V gene (reference sequence). Trimming at V came to 3 bases and at J to 3 bases, leaving 18 bases not matched to a gene. This CDR3 reads CSASPTRTSGRAESTDTQYF. The CDR3, as DNA: TGCAGTGCTAGCCCCACTAGAACTAGCGGGAGGGCCGAGAGTACAGATACGCAGTATTTT.

This clonotype was seen a handful of times. Since no conserved phenylalanine or tryptophan closes the CDR3, a read error is the likely cause. This rearrangement joins TRBV30 to TRBJ1-1; D is unresolved. The CDR3 loop spans 10 amino acids. Germline V gene lookup returns CDR1 GTSNPN and CDR2 SVGIG (reference sequence). The CDR3 loop is CCWLDTEAFS. The CDR3 region has the DNA TGTTGTTGGCTGGACACTGAAGCTTTCTCT.

The chain combines TRBV4-1 with TRBJ1-4; weak D call: TRBD1 (5 bases). Germline CDR1 MGHRA, CDR2 YSYEKL. This CDR3 has 15 amino acids. The V and J ends lost 3 bases and 7 bases respectively, with 15 bases between them. The CDR3 sequence: CASSQGLGQGEKLFF. The CDR3 DNA follows: TGCGCCAGCAGCCAGGGGTTGGGGCAGGGTGAAAAACTGTTTTTT.

This clonotype was detected only a few times. The rearrangement joins TRBV4-3 to TRBJ2-7; 9 nucleotides agree with TRBD1. This CDR3 is 15 amino acids long. Germline V gene data show CDR1 as LGHNA and CDR2 as YSLEER. V lost 2 bases, J lost 2 bases, and 4 bases stayed unmatched. This CDR3 is CASSQSGTGTYEQYF. CDR3 DNA: TGCGCCAGCAGCCAATCCGGGACAGGGACCTACGAGCAGTACTTC.

This clonotype came up a few times. The CDR3 nucleotides are TGTGCCAGCTTCTTTCCTCCCTACGAGCAGTACTTC. Translating gives CASFFPPYEQYF. This chain links TRBV6-2 or TRBV6-3 with TRBJ2-7; unclear D gene. V was shortened by 8 bases and J by 2 bases, with 10 bases between the two germline ends. Per the germline V gene, CDR1 is MNHEY and CDR2 is SVGEGT. The CDR3 extends over 12 amino acids.

CDR3 nucleotide sequence: TGTGCCAGCACCAAGGGACGGGGGGAGCCCAGTCAAGCGCCCCAGTACTTC. This encodes CASTKGRGEPSQAPQYF. This chain joins TRBV2 and TRBJ2-5; TRBD2 aligns across 7 bases. The CDR3 is 17 residues long. Losses at the gene ends were 7 bases for V and 9 bases for J; bases not matched to a gene: 23. Germline CDR1 SNHLY, CDR2 FYNNEI.

V gene TRBV9 combines with J gene TRBJ2-3; 7 nucleotides line up with TRBD1. V dropped 6 bases and J dropped 0; count of bases not matched to a gene: 7. The CDR3 is 15 amino acids. The germline V gene has CDR1 SGDLS and CDR2 YYNGEE. CDR3 residues: CASNNDRVSTDTQYF. DNA for the CDR3: TGTGCCAGCAACAACGACAGGGTCAGCACAGATACGCAGTATTTT.

The genes are TRBV11-2 and TRBJ2-5; D is uncertain. The CDR3 length is 13 residues. Trimming removed 10 bases at V and 2 bases at J, with 14 bases between. Germline V gene sequence: CDR1 SGHAT, CDR2 FQNNGV. The CDR3 loop is CATPSRRQETQYF. In DNA form, the CDR3 reads TGTGCCACACCGTCGAGAAGACAAGAGACCCAGTACTTC.

This clonotype was seen a few times. The J gene is TRBJ1-3, the V gene TRBV14; D is undetermined. Germline V gene sequence: CDR1 SGHDN, CDR2 FVKESK. The V end lost 0 bases, the J end lost 1 base, and 7 bases lay between the germline ends. CDR3 length: 15 residues. For the CDR3, the DNA is TGTGCCAGCAGCCAAGATGCAACGTCTGGAAACACCATATATTTT. Translated, it gives CASSQDATSGNTIYF. The full variable domain, in which reference TRBV14 and TRBJ1-3 provide the parts outside the CDR3, is EAGVTQFPSHSVIEKGQTVTLRCDPISGHDNLYWYRRVMGKEIKFLLHFVKESKQDESGMPNNRFLAERTGGTYSTLKVQPAELEDSGVYFCASSQDATSGNTIYFGEGSWLTVV.

This clonotype was seen many times. The rearrangement uses TRBV4-3 and TRBJ2-3, with 7 bases identical to TRBD2. Germline V lookup: CDR1 LGHNA, CDR2 YSLEER. This CDR3 spans 15 amino acids. V trimming: 3 bases; J trimming: 4 bases; junction bases outside the gene matches: 7. The chain's CDR3 is CASSQVGRVADTQYF. In nucleotides, the CDR3 is TGCGCCAGCAGCCAGGTTGGGAGGGTAGCAGATACGCAGTATTTT.

Concerning this clonotype: This may be a read error: a much more frequent sequence differs by one nucleotide. The chain combines TRBV29-1 with TRBJ2-6, with D unresolved. The CDR3 loop spans 19 amino acids. Germline V CDR1 and CDR2: SQVTM, ANQGSEA. V was shortened by 0 bases and J by 5 bases, with 23 bases between the two germline ends. CDR3 coding DNA: TGCAGCGTTGAAGAGGGTTTCGTTTCGAGTTTTGGGAGGGCCAACGTCCTGACTTTC. Translated: CSVEEGFVSSFGRANVLTF.

In its sample, this clonotype was seen a few times. V gene TRBV7-9 combines with J gene TRBJ2-1; tentatively, D is TRBD1 or TRBD2 (6 bases each). Deletions cut 4 bases from V and 9 bases from J, with 10 bases between. Germline V lookup: CDR1 SEHNR, CDR2 FQNEAQ (reference sequence). CDR3 length: 12 amino acids. In DNA form, the CDR3 reads TGTGCCAGCAGCTCCGGGGGCGGTGAGCAGTTCTTC. Translation gives CASSSGGGEQFF.

This clonotype was seen at least ten times. The chain couples TRBV30 to TRBJ2-3; tentatively, D is TRBD1 or TRBD2 (6 bases each). This CDR3 has 15 residues. The V end lost 3 bases, the J end lost 0 bases, and 13 bases lay between the germline ends. Germline-derived CDR1 and CDR2 are GTSNPN and SVGIG (reference sequence). CDR3 sequence (DNA): TGTGCCTGGAGCGGGACGGGGGCTAGCACAGATACGCAGTATTTT. Amino acids: CAWSGTGASTDTQYF. The full variable domain, its missing parts supplied by reference TRBV30 and TRBJ2-3, is SQTIHQWPATLVQPVGSPLSLECTVEGTSNPNLYWYRQAAGRGLQLLFYSVGIGQISSEVPQNLSASRPQDRQFILSSKKLLLSDSGFYLCAWSGTGASTDTQYFGPGTRLTVL.

This clonotype was observed at least ten times. The chain uses TRBV6-1 and TRBJ1-2, with unresolved D. The CDR3 is made up of 13 amino acids. Germline V gene data show CDR1 as MNHNS and CDR2 as SASEGT. V was trimmed by 10 bases and J by 10 bases, leaving 22 bases between them. The CDR3 sequence: CAIEGNPQHDYTF. DNA for the CDR3: TGTGCCATCGAGGGTAACCCCCAGCATGACTACACCTTC.

This clonotype was seen many times. The chain recombines TRBV27 with TRBJ1-1, with 8 bases aligning to TRBD1. Per the germline V gene, CDR1 is MNHEY and CDR2 is SMNVEV (reference sequence). The junction had 10 bases not matched to a gene; V was cut back by 5 bases and J by 11 bases. There are 13 residues in the CDR3. The CDR3 nucleotides are TGTGCCAGCAGTGGTATTCCGGGACAGGAGGCTTTCTTT. This sequence encodes CASSGIPGQEAFF.

This clonotype was seen only a few times. The V gene is TRBV14, the J gene TRBJ2-1, with 14 positions matching TRBD2. Looked up from germline, CDR1 is SGHDN and CDR2 is FVKESK. The CDR3 extends over 18 amino acids. Trimming took 3 bases from V and 1 from J; bases not matched to a gene: 5. The CDR3 region has the DNA TGTGCCAGCAGCCAGGGACTAGCGGGAGTTGGGTCCTACAATGAGCAGTTCTTC. Amino acid sequence: CASSQGLAGVGSYNEQFF.

This clonotype was observed a few times. The V and J genes are TRBV14 and TRBJ1-1; no clear D gene. This CDR3 contains 14 residues. Germline CDR1 and CDR2: SGHDN and FVKESK. V was shortened by 0 bases and J by 5 bases, with 10 bases between the two germline ends. CDR3: CASSQDLSFTEAFF. The CDR3, as DNA: TGTGCCAGCAGCCAAGATCTTAGTTTTACTGAAGCTTTCTTT.

V usage is TRBV11-2 and J usage is TRBJ2-1; 13 bases map to TRBD2. Germline V lookup: CDR1 SGHAT, CDR2 FQNNGV. V lost 4 bases to trimming and J lost 5 bases; unmatched junction nucleotides: 14. The CDR3 is made up of 19 amino acids. DNA of the CDR3: TGTGCCAGCAGCTCGTACTCTAGGACTAGCGGGGGAGTAAACAATGAGCAGTTCTTC. This sequence encodes CASSSYSRTSGGVNNEQFF.

This clonotype turned up a few times. This chain joins TRBV20-1 and TRBJ2-2; D is possibly TRBD2 (6 bases). CDR1 DFQATT and CDR2 SNEGSKA come from the germline V gene (reference sequence). Trimming shortened V by 3 bases and J by 2 bases, and 7 bases separated the two germline ends. The CDR3 spans 13 residues. CDR3 in amino acids: CSARGGNTGELFF. CDR3 nucleotides: TGCAGTGCTAGGGGGGGTAACACCGGGGAGCTGTTTTTT.

This clonotype occurred many times. V is TRBV5-1 and J is TRBJ1-6; 9 bases are a match to TRBD1. Germline CDR1 and CDR2: SGHRS and YFSETQ. The CDR3 spans 15 residues. V shed 4 bases, J shed 8 bases, and the junction held 7 bases outside the gene matches. CDR3 protein: CASSEDRGGDSPLHF. The CDR3 DNA reads TGCGCCAGCAGCGAGGACAGGGGTGGTGATTCACCCCTCCACTTT.

With respect to this clonotype: This may be a read error, as it is one base from a much larger clone. This is likely a read error, given that the CDR3 carries no conserved phenylalanine or tryptophan at its end. V usage is TRBV28 and J usage is TRBJ2-7; D ambiguous. Germline CDR1 MDHEN, CDR2 SYDVKM. Trimming took 5 bases from V and 5 from J, leaving 10 bases between them. This CDR3 is built from 12 residues. The CDR3 loop reads CASSLPADEQYS. Written as DNA, the CDR3 is TGTGCCAGCAGTCTCCCGGCCGACGAGCAGTACTCC.

This chain uses TRBV6-2 or TRBV6-3 with TRBJ2-1, with no clear D. This CDR3 region has 11 residues. Trimming removed 2 bases at V and 12 bases at J, with 8 bases between. Germline CDR1 reads MNHEY; CDR2 reads SVGEGT. Here the CDR3 reads CASSYGGPQFF. The CDR3 DNA reads TGTGCCAGCAGTTACGGCGGCCCGCAGTTCTTC.

As regards this clonotype: A clone one base away is much larger, so this may be a read error. This sequence joins TRBV3-1 and TRBJ1-5; D gene unclear. The CDR3 sequence is 16 residues long. The germline V gene has CDR1 LGHDT and CDR2 YNNKEL (reference sequence). V was cut by 0 bases and J by 2 bases, with 11 bases left in between. CDR3 amino acids: CASSQDTTSGNQPQHF. DNA for the CDR3: TGTGCCAGCAGCCAAGACACGACGTCCGGCAATCAGCCCCAGCATTTT.

In its sample, this clonotype was seen a few times. The CDR3: CSARDRRLAGVVGYF. CDR3 coding DNA: TGCAGTGCTAGAGATCGAAGACTAGCGGGAGTTGTAGGGTATTTT. The chain uses TRBV20-1 and TRBJ2-3; 12 nucleotides agree with TRBD2. Germline CDR1 DFQATT, CDR2 SNEGSKA (reference sequence). The CDR3 has 15 residues. V dropped 0 bases and J dropped 14; count of bases not matched to a gene: 12.